This TCR beta chain derives from a study of OX40 agonist ivuxolimab in advanced cancers. Study background: Patients were treated with ivuxolimab, an agonistic anti-OX40 (CD134) antibody. Every 2 weeks, patients received ivuxolimab intravenously, dosed at 0.01 to 10 mg/kg. Prior checkpoint blockade (anti-PD-1, anti-PD-L1 or anti-CTLA-4) was permitted; about 40% had it.

Between the trimmed V and J ends, which lost 2 bases and 3 bases, there was a span of 8 bases. Germline V gene data show CDR1 as MNHEY and CDR2 as SVGAGI. The CDR3 is 13 amino acids. Method: immunoSEQ multiplex PCR; TCRdb's copy keeps in-frame clones and lacks some. The sample includes about 45,000 clones, about 90% of them seen just once. The source is an adult with an advanced solid tumor such as melanoma, head and neck, liver or kidney cancer. V and J are TRBV6-5 and TRBJ2-7; D is ambiguous. The sequences come from CD4+ or CD8+ T cells sorted from blood, collected in a trial of the OX40 agonist ivuxolimab. CDR3 in amino acids: CASSYGDGYEQYF. The CDR3 coding sequence is TGTGCCAGCAGTTACGGAGACGGCTACGAGCAGTACTTC.